This record covers a single T cell receptor beta chain. Its antigen is unknown. The sample belongs to a study of shared clonotypes between healthy human individuals. Study-level background: Per donor, CD8 memory used one plate, CD8 naive used two, CD4 memory used three and CD4 naive used three. General observations from the study: Generally, naive subsets came out with larger estimated richness than memory subsets.

Sequencing was performed with immunoSEQ multiplex PCR; in TCRdb, only in-frame clones are kept and a portion is missing. The sample includes 780,000 or so clones, around 77% of them seen just once. The CDR3 sequence is 15 residues long. The V segment lost 10 bases and the J segment 9 bases; nucleotides outside the gene matches: 18. CDR1 is LNHDA and CDR2 is SQIVND in the germline V gene (reference sequence). Material: memory CD4+ T cells sorted from blood. Subset defined: CD45RA-negative fraction. The TCR comes from a woman aged 25 to 39 in good health. The chain combines TRBV19 with TRBJ2-3; the match to TRBD2 covers 8 bases. CDR3 protein: CATSYGGREVDTQYF. DNA for the CDR3: TGTGCCACCTCTTACGGGGGGCGGGAGGTCGACACGCAGTATTTT.